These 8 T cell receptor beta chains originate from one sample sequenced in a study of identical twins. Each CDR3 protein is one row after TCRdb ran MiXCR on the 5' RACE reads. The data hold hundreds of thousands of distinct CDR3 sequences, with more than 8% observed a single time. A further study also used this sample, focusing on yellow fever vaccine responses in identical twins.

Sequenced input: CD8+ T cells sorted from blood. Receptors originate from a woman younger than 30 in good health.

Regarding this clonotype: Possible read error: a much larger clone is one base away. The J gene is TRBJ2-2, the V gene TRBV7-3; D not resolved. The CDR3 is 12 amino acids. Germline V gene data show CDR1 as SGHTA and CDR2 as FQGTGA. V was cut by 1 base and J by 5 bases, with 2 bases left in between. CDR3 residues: CASSLMTGELFF. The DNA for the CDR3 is TGTGCCAGCAGCTTAATGACCGGGGAGCTGTTTTTT.

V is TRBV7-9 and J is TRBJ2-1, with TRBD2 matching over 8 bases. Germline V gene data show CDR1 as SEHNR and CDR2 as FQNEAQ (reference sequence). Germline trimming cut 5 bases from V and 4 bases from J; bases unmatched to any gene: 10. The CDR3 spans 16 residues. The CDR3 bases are TGTGCCAGCAGCCCCGCCCCACTAGCGGAGTACAATGAGCAGTTCTTC. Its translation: CASSPAPLAEYNEQFF.

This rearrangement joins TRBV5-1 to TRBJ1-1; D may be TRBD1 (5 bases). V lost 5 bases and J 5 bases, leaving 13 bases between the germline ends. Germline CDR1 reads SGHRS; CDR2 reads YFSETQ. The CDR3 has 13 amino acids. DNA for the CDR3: TGCGCCAGCAGTCGGGGGGGAGGAACTGAAGCTTTCTTT. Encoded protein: CASSRGGGTEAFF.

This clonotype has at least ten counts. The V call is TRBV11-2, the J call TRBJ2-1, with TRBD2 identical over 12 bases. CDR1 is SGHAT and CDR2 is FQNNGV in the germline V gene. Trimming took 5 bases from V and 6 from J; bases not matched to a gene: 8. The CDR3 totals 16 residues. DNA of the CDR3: TGTGCCAGCAGCCTCGCTAGCGGGAGGGCCCCCAATGAGCAGTTCTTC. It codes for CASSLASGRAPNEQFF.

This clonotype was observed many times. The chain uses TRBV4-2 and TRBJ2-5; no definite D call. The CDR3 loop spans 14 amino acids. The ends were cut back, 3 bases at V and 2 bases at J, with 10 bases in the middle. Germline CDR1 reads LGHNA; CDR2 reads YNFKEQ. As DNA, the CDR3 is TGTGCCAGCAGCCAGTATGTGGGGCAAGAGACCCAGTACTTC. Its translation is CASSQYVGQETQYF.

CDR3 protein: CSAIRDRSYEQYF. The CDR3 DNA reads as TGCAGCGCCATCCGGGACCGATCCTACGAGCAGTACTTC. The chain recombines TRBV29-1 with TRBJ2-7; D is tentatively TRBD1 or TRBD2 (5 bases each). Trimming cost V 7 bases and J 1 base, with 14 bases left between them. This CDR3 has 13 residues. Germline CDR1 SQVTM, CDR2 ANQGSEA.

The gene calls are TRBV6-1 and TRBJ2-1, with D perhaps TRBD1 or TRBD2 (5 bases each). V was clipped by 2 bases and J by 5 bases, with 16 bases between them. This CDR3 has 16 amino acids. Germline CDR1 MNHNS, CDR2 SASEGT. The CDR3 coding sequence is TGTGCCAGCAGTGAATTGATGAGGGGAACCAACAATGAGCAGTTCTTC. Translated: CASSELMRGTNNEQFF.

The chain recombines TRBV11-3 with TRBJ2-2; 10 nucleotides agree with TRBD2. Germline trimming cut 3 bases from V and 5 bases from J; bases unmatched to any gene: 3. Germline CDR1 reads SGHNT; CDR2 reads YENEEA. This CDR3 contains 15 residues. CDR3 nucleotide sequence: TGTGCCAGCAGCTTCGAGCGGGGGGGAACCGGGGAGCTGTTTTTT. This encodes CASSFERGGTGELFF.